This T cell receptor (beta chain) comes out of a study of blood T cells in healthy people across ages. With respect to this clonotype: A much larger clone lies a single base off, so this may be a read error.

Combining a sample-barcoded 5' primer with a J-beta primer mix, a second PCR ran for about 7 to 11 cycles. TCRdb ran MiXCR on the 5' RACE reads and lists one entry per CDR3 protein. The sample lists about 900,000 distinct CDR3 sequences, 62% seen once, with about a quarter in the top ten. The CDR3 is made up of 13 amino acids. CDR1 is MDHEN and CDR2 is SYDVKM in the germline V gene. This clonotype originated in a man aged 25-40 years in good health. The V and J genes are TRBV28 and TRBJ2-7; D unresolved. Sequencing was performed on blood. The CDR3 coding sequence is TGTGCCGGCAGTCCTTGGACCCAAGGTGGTTGGTACTTC. Its translation: CAGSPWTQGGWYF.